Listed below are T cell receptor beta chains from one sample, sequenced in a study of T-cell reconstitution after alpha-beta-depleted transplantation in children. TCRdb called the PCR reads again in MiXCR, with one record for every CDR3 protein. The sample shows almost 400,000 distinct CDR3 sequences, roughly 22% of them seen only once. Sequences were derived from PBMCs from the stem cell graft donor, sampled from the stem cell graft. The receptor set was obtained from a human donor who donated a stem cell graft to a child with acute myeloid leukemia. Each CDR3 is given with its conserved first and last residue. A D gene is named only where the DNA matches it firmly. Clone size is stated in some rows and not others, as once, few, many or a class when expanded.

D: TRBD2
J: TRBJ2-3
size: many
V: TRBV20-1
DNA: TGCAGTGCTAGAGATGGGCGGGAGATGGCAGATACGCAGTATTTT
CDR3: CSARDGREMADTQYF

D: NA
J: TRBJ2-1
size: many
V: TRBV20-1
DNA: TGCAGTGCTAGGATCGCGGGACAGAGCAATGAGCAGTTCTTC
CDR3: CSARIAGQSNEQFF

D: NA
J: TRBJ1-1
size: NA
V: TRBV28
DNA: TGTGCCAGCAGCACCACCCCCGGGGACGGGTCGAACACTGAAGCTTTCTTT
CDR3: CASSTTPGDGSNTEAFF

D: NA
J: TRBJ2-1
size: NA
V: TRBV4-3
DNA: TGCGCCAGCAGCCAAATCCTGGAGGGGGACAATGAGCAGTTCTTC
CDR3: CASSQILEGDNEQFF

D: TRBD1
J: TRBJ2-1
size: many
V: TRBV29-1
DNA: TGCAGCGTTGAATATCGAGACAGGGGAAAGTTCTTC
CDR3: CSVEYRDRGKFF

D: TRBD2
J: TRBJ2-3
size: NA
V: TRBV14
DNA: TGTGCCAGCAGCCAAGATCGGGCGGGAGTAGATACGCAGTATTTT
CDR3: CASSQDRAGVDTQYF

D: TRBD2
J: TRBJ2-1
size: few
V: TRBV15
DNA: TGTGCCACCAGCAGAGAGGGGACTAGCGGGTTTGAGCAGTTCTTC
CDR3: CATSREGTSGFEQFF

D: NA
J: TRBJ1-4
size: NA
V: TRBV7-2
DNA: TGTGCCAGCAGCCGCGGACCCCGGAGGGAAAAACTGTTTTTT
CDR3: CASSRGPRREKLFF

D: TRBD2
J: TRBJ2-7
size: few
V: TRBV4-2
DNA: TGTGCCAGCAGCCAAGCGCTAGCGGCCACCTACGAGCAGTACTTC
CDR3: CASSQALAATYEQYF

D: NA
J: TRBJ2-3
size: many
V: TRBV29-1
DNA: TGCAGCGTTGTAAACCTTTTCACAGATACGCAGTATTTT
CDR3: CSVVNLFTDTQYF

D: TRBD2
J: TRBJ2-1
size: few
V: TRBV5-1
DNA: TGCGCCAGCAGCTTTGGGACTAGCCCTAATGAGCAGTTCTTC
CDR3: CASSFGTSPNEQFF

D: TRBD1
J: TRBJ2-1
size: few
V: TRBV28
DNA: TGTGCCAGCAGCCTCAATCAGGACAGGGATTGGGGCAATGAGCAGTTCTTC
CDR3: CASSLNQDRDWGNEQFF

D: NA
J: TRBJ1-1
size: many
V: TRBV27
DNA: TGTGCCAGCAGTTTAGGCAGGGAAGCTTTCTTT
CDR3: CASSLGREAFF

D: TRBD1
J: TRBJ1-5
size: NA
V: TRBV12-3/TRBV12-4
DNA: TGTGCCAGCAATGGACAGGGCAATCAGCCCCAGCATTTT
CDR3: CASNGQGNQPQHF

D: TRBD2
J: TRBJ2-1
size: NA
V: TRBV4-1
DNA: TGCGCCAGCAGCCAAGTTGATTTGGGACTATCTTACGATGAGCAGTTCTTC
CDR3: CASSQVDLGLSYDEQFF

D: TRBD2
J: TRBJ2-5
size: NA
V: TRBV29-1
DNA: TGCAGCGTTGAAAGGACTAGCGGGATCCAAGAGACCCAGTACTTC
CDR3: CSVERTSGIQETQYF

D: NA
J: TRBJ2-3
size: many
V: TRBV29-1
DNA: TGCAGCGTTGAAGATTGGGCAGGCACAGATACGCAGTATTTT
CDR3: CSVEDWAGTDTQYF

D: NA
J: TRBJ2-7
size: NA
V: TRBV20-1
DNA: TGCAGTGCTCAACAGGGTGGGGGTGCCTACGAGCAGTACTTC
CDR3: CSAQQGGGAYEQYF

D: NA
J: TRBJ2-1
size: NA
V: TRBV12-3/TRBV12-4
DNA: TGTGCCAGCAAGCCGGACAGACGGGGCAATGAGCAGTTCTTC
CDR3: CASKPDRRGNEQFF

D: TRBD2
J: TRBJ2-2
size: NA
V: TRBV28
DNA: TGTGCCAGCAGTCCTCGGCGGCTGCTTGGGACTAGCGGGAGGAACACCGGGGAGCTGTTTTTT
CDR3: CASSPRRLLGTSGRNTGELFF

D: NA
J: TRBJ1-5
size: many
V: TRBV20-1
DNA: TGCAGTGCTAGTACGCAGGGATGGTCTCAGCCCCAGCATTTT
CDR3: CSASTQGWSQPQHF

D: TRBD2
J: TRBJ2-7
size: once
V: TRBV7-9
DNA: TGTGCCACCACACCGGCGGGAGCCTACGAGCAGTACTTC
CDR3: CATTPAGAYEQYF

D: TRBD1
J: TRBJ2-4
size: once
V: TRBV11-2
DNA: TGTGCCAGCAGCCCCGGGACAGGGCTAGCCAAAAACATTCAGTACTTC
CDR3: CASSPGTGLAKNIQYF

D: NA
J: TRBJ2-2
size: NA
V: TRBV4-3
DNA: TGCGCCAGCAGCCATAACTACAGGGTGGACACCGGGGAGCTGTTTTTT
CDR3: CASSHNYRVDTGELFF